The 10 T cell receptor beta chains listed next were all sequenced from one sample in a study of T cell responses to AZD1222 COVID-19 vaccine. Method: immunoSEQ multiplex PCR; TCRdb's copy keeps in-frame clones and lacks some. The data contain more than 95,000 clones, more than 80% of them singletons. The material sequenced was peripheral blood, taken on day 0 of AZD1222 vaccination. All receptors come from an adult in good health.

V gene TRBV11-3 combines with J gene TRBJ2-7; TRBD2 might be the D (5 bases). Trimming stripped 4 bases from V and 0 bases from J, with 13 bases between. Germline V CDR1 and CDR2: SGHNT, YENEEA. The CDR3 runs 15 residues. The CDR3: CASSWGDGGSYEQYF. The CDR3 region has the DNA TGTGCCAGCAGCTGGGGAGACGGAGGCTCCTACGAGCAGTACTTC. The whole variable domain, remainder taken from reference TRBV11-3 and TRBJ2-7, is EAGVVQSPRYKIIEKKQPVAFWCNPISGHNTLYWYLQNLGQGPELLIRYENEEAVDDSQLPKDRFSAERLKGVDSTLKIQPAELGDSAVYLCASSWGDGGSYEQYFGPGTRLTVT.

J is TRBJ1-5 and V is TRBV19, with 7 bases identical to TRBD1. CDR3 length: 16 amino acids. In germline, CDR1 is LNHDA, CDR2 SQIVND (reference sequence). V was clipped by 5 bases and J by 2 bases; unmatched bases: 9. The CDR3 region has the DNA TGTGCCAGTAGTGCCACAGGGGTCTACGGCAATCAGCCCCAGCATTTT. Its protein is CASSATGVYGNQPQHF.

CDR3 bases: TGTGCCATCAGACGGACAGGGGGCGATTCACCCCTCCACTTT. Amino acid sequence: CAIRRTGGDSPLHF. The gene calls are TRBV10-3 and TRBJ1-6, with 11 bases that match TRBD1. The CDR3 sequence is 14 residues long. Germline CDR1 reads ENHRY; CDR2 reads SYGVKD. Trimming removed 6 bases from V and 8 bases from J; junction bases left unmatched: 3.

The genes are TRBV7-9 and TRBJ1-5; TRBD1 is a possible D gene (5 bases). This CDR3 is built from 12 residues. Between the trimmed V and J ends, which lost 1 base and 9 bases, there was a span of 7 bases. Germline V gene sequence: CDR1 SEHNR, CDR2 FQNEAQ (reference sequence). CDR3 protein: CASSLGGTPQHF. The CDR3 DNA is TGTGCCAGCAGCTTAGGCGGGACGCCCCAGCATTTT.

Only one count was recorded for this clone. Written as DNA, the CDR3 is TGTGCCAGCAGCCCAACGGGGTCCGGGGAGCTGTTTTTT. Its translation is CASSPTGSGELFF. This chain uses TRBV7-3 with TRBJ2-2, with D perhaps TRBD2 (5 bases). This CDR3 spans 13 amino acids. Germline-derived CDR1 and CDR2 are SGHTA and FQGTGA. V was pared by 5 bases and J by 6 bases, with 10 bases between.

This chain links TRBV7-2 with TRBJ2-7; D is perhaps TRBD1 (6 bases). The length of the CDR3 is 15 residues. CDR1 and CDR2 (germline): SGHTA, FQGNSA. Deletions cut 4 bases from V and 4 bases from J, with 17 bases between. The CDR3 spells CASSSGPGTQYEQYF. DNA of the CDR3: TGTGCCAGCAGCTCCGGCCCCGGGACACAATACGAGCAGTACTTC.

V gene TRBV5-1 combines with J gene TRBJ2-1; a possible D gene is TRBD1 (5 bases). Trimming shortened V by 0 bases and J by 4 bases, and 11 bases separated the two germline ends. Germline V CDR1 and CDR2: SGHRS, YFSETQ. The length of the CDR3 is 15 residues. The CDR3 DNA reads TGCGCCAGCAGCTTGGCCGCAGACAGTTACAATGAGCAGTTCTTC. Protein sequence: CASSLAADSYNEQFF.

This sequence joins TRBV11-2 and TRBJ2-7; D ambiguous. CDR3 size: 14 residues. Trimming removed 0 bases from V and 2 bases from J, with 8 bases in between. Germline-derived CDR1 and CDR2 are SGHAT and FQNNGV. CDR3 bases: TGTGCCAGCAGCTTAGATCCCCTGGCCTACGAGCAGTACTTC. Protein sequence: CASSLDPLAYEQYF.

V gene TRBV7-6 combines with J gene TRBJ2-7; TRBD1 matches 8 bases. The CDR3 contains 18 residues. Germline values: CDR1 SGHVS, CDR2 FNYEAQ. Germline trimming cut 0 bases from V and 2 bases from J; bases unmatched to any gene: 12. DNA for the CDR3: TGTGCCAGCAGCTTAGCGGCCGGACAGGGAGGTGCTCCCTACGAGCAGTACTTC. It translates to CASSLAAGQGGAPYEQYF.

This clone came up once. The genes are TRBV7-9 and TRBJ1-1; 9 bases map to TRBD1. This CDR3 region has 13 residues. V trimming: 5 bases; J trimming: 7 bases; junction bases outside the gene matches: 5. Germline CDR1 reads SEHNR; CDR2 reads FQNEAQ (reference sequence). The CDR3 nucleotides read TGTGCCAGCAGCCCGGACAGGGGAGATGAAGCTTTCTTT. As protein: CASSPDRGDEAFF.